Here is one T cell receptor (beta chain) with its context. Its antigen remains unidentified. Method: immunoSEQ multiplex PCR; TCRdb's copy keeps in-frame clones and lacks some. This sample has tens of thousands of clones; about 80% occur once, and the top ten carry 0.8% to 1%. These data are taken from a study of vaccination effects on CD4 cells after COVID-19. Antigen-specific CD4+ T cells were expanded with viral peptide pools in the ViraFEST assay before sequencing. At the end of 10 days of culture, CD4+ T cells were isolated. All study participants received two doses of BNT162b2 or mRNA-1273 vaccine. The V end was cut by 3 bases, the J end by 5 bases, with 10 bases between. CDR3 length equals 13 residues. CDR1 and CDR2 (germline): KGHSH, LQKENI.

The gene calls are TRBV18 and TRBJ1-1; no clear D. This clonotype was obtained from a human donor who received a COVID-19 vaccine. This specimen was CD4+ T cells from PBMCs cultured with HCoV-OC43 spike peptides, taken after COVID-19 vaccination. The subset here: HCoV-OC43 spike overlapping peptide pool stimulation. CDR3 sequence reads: CASSPPTGTEAFF. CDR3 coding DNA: TGTGCCAGCTCACCCCCGACGGGAACTGAAGCTTTCTTT.